The 31 T cell receptor beta chains reported below all come from one sample, sequenced in a study of T cell responses to AZD1222 COVID-19 vaccine. The data were produced by immunoSEQ multiplex PCR, yet TCRdb's version contains in-frame clones alone and is incomplete. Of 140,000 or so clones in the sample, less than 95% were seen once. Sequenced here: peripheral blood, sampled 28 days after the second dose of the MenACWY control vaccine. The receptors were gathered from an adult who received the MenACWY meningococcal vaccine as a control.

V usage is TRBV2 and J usage is TRBJ2-7; TRBD1 aligns across 7 bases. Trimming took 1 base from V and 7 from J; bases not matched to a gene: 10. This CDR3 spans 15 amino acids. CDR1 and CDR2 (germline): SNHLY, FYNNEI. Here the CDR3 DNA reads TGTGCCAGCAGTGAAGGAGGGGGCGCCCTCTTAGAGCAGTACTTC. This codes for CASSEGGGALLEQYF.

A single count supports this clone. This chain links TRBV21-1 with TRBJ1-2. TRBV21-1 is a known pseudogene. This CDR3 contains 17 residues. The CDR3 DNA is TGTGCCAGCCTTAAAACAGTTCTTGGGAGGGGCCGGTATGGCTACACCTTC. Its protein product is CASLKTVLGRGRYGYTF.

The chain joins TRBV7-2 to TRBJ1-5; 7 bases align to TRBD1. This CDR3 comprises 15 residues. Per germline, CDR1 SGHTA and CDR2 FQGNSA. After removal of 3 bases from V and 6 bases from J, the junction contained 8 bases not matched to a gene. The CDR3 DNA follows: TGTGCCAGCAGCTTGGATCAGGGGGGGACTCAGCCCCAGCATTTT. It specifies CASSLDQGGTQPQHF.

This chain connects TRBV2 to TRBJ2-3, with 7 bases matching TRBD1. The V gene's germline CDR1 is SNHLY and CDR2 FYNNEI. J gave up 5 bases and V 5 bases, and 4 bases lay outside the gene matches. The CDR3 sequence is 13 residues long. In nucleotides, the CDR3 is TGTGCCAGCAGTTGGCAGGGGGAAGATACGCAGTATTTT. It translates to CASSWQGEDTQYF.

The V gene is TRBV6-2 or TRBV6-3, the J gene TRBJ1-5; TRBD1 is a possible D gene (6 bases). The germline V gene has CDR1 MNHEY and CDR2 SVGEGT. The CDR3 length is 14 residues. With 5 bases removed from V and 2 bases from J, the gap between germline ends came to 10 bases. The CDR3 here is CASSQQGGNQPQHF. CDR3 bases: TGTGCCAGCAGTCAACAGGGCGGCAATCAGCCCCAGCATTTT.

The chain has TRBV7-3 and TRBJ1-6, with 7 bases fitting TRBD1. The CDR3 is 14 residues long. V was clipped by 4 bases and J by 6 bases; unmatched bases: 3. Germline lookup yields CDR1 SGHTA and CDR2 FQGTGA. The CDR3 protein is CASSSGTANSPLHF. DNA of the CDR3: TGTGCCAGCAGCTCCGGGACAGCTAATTCACCCCTCCACTTT.

CDR3 residues: CASRLDRDTEAFF. The CDR3 bases are TGTGCCAGCAGACTGGACAGAGACACTGAAGCTTTCTTT. The genes are TRBV6-5 and TRBJ1-1; tentative D call: TRBD1 (6 bases). The CDR3 totals 13 residues. From germline, CDR1 is MNHEY and CDR2 SVGAGI. Deletions cut 6 bases from V and 3 bases from J, with 11 bases between.

This clone was seen just once. The gene calls are TRBV10-3 and TRBJ1-2; 12 nucleotides align to TRBD1. CDR1 and CDR2 (germline): ENHRY, SYGVKD. The CDR3 has 16 residues. J gave up 5 bases and V 3 bases, and 7 bases lay outside the gene matches. The chain's CDR3 is CAISESGTGGAYGYTF. CDR3 nucleotides: TGTGCCATCAGTGAATCCGGGACAGGGGGCGCTTATGGCTACACCTTC.

The genes are TRBV1 and TRBJ2-6. TRBV1 is a recognized pseudogene. This CDR3 is 15 amino acids long. DNA for the CDR3: TGCACCAGCAGCCAAAGGTTATCTGGGGCCAACGTCCTGACTTTC. As protein: CTSSQRLSGANVLTF.

The rearrangement links TRBV25-1 to TRBJ2-1, with 8 bases lining up with TRBD1. Germline CDR1 is MGHDK and CDR2 is SYGVNS. Trimming at V came to 8 bases and at J to 4 bases, leaving 7 bases not matched to a gene. This CDR3 comprises 14 residues. CDR3 in amino acids: CASATGQEYNEQFF. DNA of the CDR3: TGTGCCAGCGCGACGGGACAGGAATACAATGAGCAGTTCTTC.

This clone is a singleton in its sample. The chain joins TRBV6-2 or TRBV6-3 to TRBJ2-1; TRBD2 matches 12 bases. The V segment lost 6 bases and the J segment 9 bases; nucleotides outside the gene matches: 18. Per germline, CDR1 MNHEY and CDR2 SVGEGT. The CDR3 consists of 18 residues. DNA of the CDR3: TGTGCCAGCAGCTGGCTCGGACTAGCGGGAACGGTTGGGAGTGAGCAGTTCTTC. This codes for CASSWLGLAGTVGSEQFF.

The V call is TRBV27, the J call TRBJ2-7, with 11 bases fitting TRBD2. There are 15 residues in the CDR3. The germline V gene has CDR1 MNHEY and CDR2 SMNVEV (reference sequence). V lost 2 bases, J lost 1 base, and 1 base stayed unmatched. The CDR3 DNA reads as TGTGCCAGCAGTTTAACTAGCGGGAGATCCTACGAGCAGTACTTC. Its protein product is CASSLTSGRSYEQYF.

This sequence joins TRBV18 and TRBJ1-1; possibly TRBD1 for D (6 bases). This CDR3 is 16 amino acids long. Germline V gene lookup returns CDR1 KGHSH and CDR2 LQKENI. V was shortened by 5 bases and J by 4 bases, with 20 bases between the two germline ends. The CDR3: CASSRVSGDRGTEAFF. In DNA form, the CDR3 reads TGTGCCAGCTCAAGAGTCTCAGGGGATCGGGGCACTGAAGCTTTCTTT.

DNA of the CDR3: TGTGCCAGCAGTGAAGGGTTCTATGAGCAGTTCTTC. It specifies CASSEGFYEQFF. The V gene is TRBV6-1, the J gene TRBJ2-1; D ambiguous. This CDR3 is built from 12 residues. V was shortened by 1 base and J by 8 bases, with 6 bases between the two germline ends. CDR1 MNHNS and CDR2 SASEGT come from the germline V gene.

The chain joins TRBV4-3 to TRBJ2-2; D is perhaps TRBD2 (6 bases). The V gene lost 0 bases and the J gene lost 5 bases, with 10 bases spanning the gap. Looked up from germline, CDR1 is LGHNA and CDR2 is YSLEER. CDR3 size: 15 residues. CDR3: CASSQDRAGTGELFF. The CDR3 coding sequence is TGCGCCAGCAGCCAAGATCGGGCGGGGACCGGGGAGCTGTTTTTT.

The rearrangement links TRBV6-2 or TRBV6-3 to TRBJ1-5, with D perhaps TRBD1 (6 bases). The CDR3 runs to 12 residues. V gave up 5 bases and J gave up 15 bases, with 17 bases separating them. Germline CDR1 is MNHEY and CDR2 is SVGEGT. The DNA of the CDR3 is TGTGCCAGCAGTGACAGGTCCACATTAGGGCATTTT. This sequence encodes CASSDRSTLGHF.

The chain has TRBV19 and TRBJ2-3, with D perhaps given as TRBD1 or TRBD2 (6 bases each). Germline lookup yields CDR1 LNHDA and CDR2 SQIVND (reference sequence). The CDR3 extends over 14 amino acids. V was cut by 4 bases and J by 6 bases, with 14 bases left in between. The CDR3 nucleotides read TGTGCCAGTAGTAACCGAGGGGGGCACGATACGCAGTATTTT. Its protein is CASSNRGGHDTQYF.

This clone is a singleton in its sample. The V and J genes are TRBV27 and TRBJ2-7, with 9 bases that match TRBD1. This CDR3 comprises 15 residues. J gave up 2 bases and V 4 bases, and 6 bases lay outside the gene matches. Germline CDR1 MNHEY, CDR2 SMNVEV (reference sequence). This chain's CDR3 is CASSSQGAGAYEQYF. In DNA form, the CDR3 reads TGTGCCAGCAGTTCACAGGGGGCTGGGGCCTACGAGCAGTACTTC.

The genes are TRBV27 and TRBJ2-7; TRBD1 might be the D (5 bases). Germline CDR1 and CDR2: MNHEY and SMNVEV (reference sequence). The V gene lost 3 bases and the J gene lost 3 bases, with 24 bases spanning the gap. The CDR3 runs to 18 residues. CDR3: CASSLAAWGQTQFYEQYF. Written as DNA, the CDR3 is TGTGCCAGCAGTTTGGCCGCGTGGGGCCAAACTCAATTCTACGAGCAGTACTTC.

The chain is built from TRBV11-1 and TRBJ1-2; the D gene is possibly TRBD1 (6 bases). The CDR3 runs to 13 residues. Trimming cost V 8 bases and J 9 bases, with 19 bases left between them. The V gene's germline CDR1 is SGHAT and CDR2 FQDESV (reference sequence). The chain's CDR3 is CASANIGQRRYTF. The DNA for the CDR3 is TGTGCCAGCGCCAACATCGGACAGCGACGCTACACCTTC.

The chain couples TRBV4-1 to TRBJ2-7; D may be TRBD2 (7 bases). This CDR3 is built from 15 residues. The germline CDR1 and CDR2 sequences are MGHRA and YSYEKL. Trimming removed 2 bases from V and 3 bases from J, with 14 bases in between. CDR3 sequence: CASSQQEGGVYEQYF. DNA of the CDR3: TGCGCCAGCAGCCAACAGGAGGGGGGGGTCTACGAGCAGTACTTC.

The V and J genes are TRBV19 and TRBJ1-5; unclear D gene. The germline gives CDR1 LNHDA, CDR2 SQIVND (reference sequence). This CDR3 comprises 15 residues. Trimming left V 3 bases short and J 0 bases short, with 9 bases between. The CDR3 here is CASSMSAYSNQPQHF. The DNA of the CDR3 is TGTGCCAGTAGTATGTCAGCCTATAGCAATCAGCCCCAGCATTTT.

The CDR3 loop is CAISTTSGNTIGGELFF. The CDR3 nucleotides are TGTGCCATCAGTACCACTAGCGGGAATACCATCGGCGGGGAGCTGTTTTTT. V and J are TRBV10-3 and TRBJ2-2, with 10 bases fitting TRBD2. Trimming at V came to 5 bases and at J to 7 bases, leaving 13 bases not matched to a gene. This CDR3 has 17 residues. Germline lookup yields CDR1 ENHRY and CDR2 SYGVKD.

CDR3 DNA sequence: TGTGCCAGTAGTAAGACAGGGAACTACGAGCAGTACTTC. This codes for CASSKTGNYEQYF. V gene TRBV19 combines with J gene TRBJ2-7; 7 bases line up with TRBD1. The V gene's germline CDR1 is LNHDA and CDR2 SQIVND (reference sequence). The CDR3 totals 13 residues. The ends lost 4 bases at V and 3 bases at J; junction bases unmatched: 3.

This clone was observed a few times. The chain has TRBV21-1 and TRBJ1-5; the listed D gene, TRBD1, was not tested against the DNA. TRBV21-1 is a pseudogene segment. The CDR3 has 13 amino acids. DNA for the CDR3: TGTGCCAGCAGCAAAGCAGCTGGGGCAGCCCAGCATTTT. Translating gives CASSKAAGAAQHF.

The chain carries TRBV18 and TRBJ1-5; TRBD1 matches at 7 bases. The CDR3 loop spans 16 amino acids. The ends lost 1 base at V and 1 base at J; junction bases unmatched: 4. Germline V gives CDR1 KGHSH, CDR2 LQKENI. Written as DNA, the CDR3 is TGTGCCAGCTCACCACGCGACAGGGCAAGCAATCAGCCCCAGCATTTT. This translates into CASSPRDRASNQPQHF.

The chain is built from TRBV27 and TRBJ2-1; no clear D. Germline V lookup: CDR1 MNHEY, CDR2 SMNVEV (reference sequence). The CDR3 sequence is 13 residues long. CDR3 loop: CGRDTRRYNEQFF. Here the CDR3 DNA reads TGTGGACGAGACACCCGAAGATACAATGAGCAGTTCTTC.

This sequence joins TRBV7-6 and TRBJ2-5; 7 nucleotides align to TRBD1. V lost 1 base and J lost 4; bases outside the gene matches: 6. The germline V gene has CDR1 SGHVS and CDR2 FNYEAQ. This CDR3 has 15 residues. The DNA for the CDR3 is TGTGCCAGCAGCTTAGTGGGACAGCAATCAGAGACCCAGTACTTC. As protein: CASSLVGQQSETQYF.

The gene calls are TRBV4-1 and TRBJ2-4; D is possibly TRBD1 (5 bases). CDR3 length: 15 residues. V dropped 0 bases and J dropped 7 bases, with 13 bases sitting between them. CDR1 is MGHRA, CDR2 YSYEKL, per germline. This CDR3 is CASSQDRWQGNIQYF. The CDR3 DNA sequence: TGCGCCAGCAGCCAAGATCGGTGGCAGGGCAACATTCAGTACTTC.

The chain couples TRBV28 to TRBJ2-2; D is uncertain. Germline CDR1 is MDHEN and CDR2 is SYDVKM. CDR3 size: 12 residues. V dropped 3 bases and J dropped 4 bases, with 3 bases sitting between them. CDR3 bases: TGTGCCAGCAGTTTTCTCACCGGGGAGCTGTTTTTT. Its translation: CASSFLTGELFF.

The chain links TRBV5-6 to TRBJ2-7; D may be TRBD2 (7 bases). The CDR3 loop spans 15 amino acids. The germline V gene encodes CDR1 SGHDT and CDR2 YYEEEE. Deletions cut 1 base from V and 6 bases from J, with 17 bases between. CDR3 nucleotide sequence: TGTGCCAGCAGCTTGCCTCCCGGGGGGCCGGGCGAGCAGTACTTC. Translation gives CASSLPPGGPGEQYF.